This T cell receptor beta chain was captured in a study of T cells in Graves' hyperthyroidism and ophthalmopathy. Findings and caveats of the study: Ophthalmopathy onset followed model prediction by a median about seven months. Using 13 V-J features, a model discriminated ophthalmopathy from stable hyperthyroidism.

This clonotype was picked up many times. Its antigen is as yet unknown. The CDR3 regions of TCR beta were amplified from RNA transcripts. RT-PCR in the first round (using the HTBI primer set) targeted the TCR CDR3. TCRdb fed the multiplex PCR reads into MiXCR, producing one record per CDR3 protein. The sample includes under 550,000 distinct CDR3 sequences, roughly 15% of them seen just once. This CDR3 comprises 11 residues. Trimming took off 5 bases at V and 7 bases at J, with 8 bases between the two ends. CDR1 is LNHDA and CDR2 is SQIVND in the germline V gene (reference sequence). Stability of Graves' hyperthyroidism was defined as absent ophthalmopathy progression within 18 months. Extraction of PBMCs used 8.5 to 10 ml of fresh peripheral blood.

V is TRBV19 and J is TRBJ1-1, with D tentatively TRBD1 (5 bases). The sequence derives from a woman between 18 and 29 years old with Graves' hyperthyroidism. Sequenced: blood. The CDR3 spells CASSGGIEAFF. The CDR3, as DNA: TGTGCCAGTAGTGGGGGGATTGAAGCTTTCTTT.